The 32 T cell receptor beta chains reported below all come from one sample, sequenced in a study of PD-1 blockade in mismatch repair-deficient tumors. Assay: immunoSEQ multiplex PCR; the TCRdb copy retains only in-frame clones and omits some. The sample holds around 49,000 clones; 65% to 80% are singletons and the top ten take around 3.5%. The sample in question was PBMCs, obtained before pembrolizumab treatment. Receptors originate from an adult with mismatch repair-deficient cancer.

The V call is TRBV5-4, the J call TRBJ2-7; D possibly corresponds to TRBD2 (5 bases). Germline values: CDR1 SGHNT, CDR2 YYREEE (reference sequence). Trimming cost V 2 bases and J 0 bases, with 12 bases left between them. The CDR3 has 15 amino acids. This chain's CDR3 is CASSLVSDPSYEQYF. The CDR3 nucleotides are TGTGCCAGCAGCTTAGTTAGCGACCCCTCCTACGAGCAGTACTTC.

This clone was counted only a few times. The rearrangement uses TRBV4-1 and TRBJ1-5; D call uncertain. V was clipped by 1 base and J by 5 bases, with 15 bases between them. Germline CDR1 is MGHRA and CDR2 is YSYEKL. CDR3 length: 16 amino acids. CDR3 nucleotide sequence: TGCGCCAGCAGCCAAGTTGCGGATCTTGTGGATCAGCCCCAGCATTTT. As protein: CASSQVADLVDQPQHF.

The chain has TRBV5-4 and TRBJ1-1; TRBD1 agrees at 7 bases. The CDR3 is made up of 14 amino acids. The germline gives CDR1 SGHNT, CDR2 YYREEE (reference sequence). The V segment lost 0 bases and the J segment 6 bases; nucleotides outside the gene matches: 5. The CDR3 coding sequence is TGTGCCAGCAGCTTGGACAGGGGAAGGTCTGAAGCTTTCTTT. Amino acids: CASSLDRGRSEAFF.

The chain combines TRBV19 with TRBJ2-7, with 9 bases fitting TRBD2. The V and J ends lost 5 bases and 2 bases, in that order; junction bases with no gene match: 1. The CDR3 totals 13 residues. The V gene's germline CDR1 is LNHDA and CDR2 SQIVND (reference sequence). CDR3 region: CASSASGAYEQYF. DNA of the CDR3: TGTGCCAGTAGTGCTAGCGGGGCCTACGAGCAGTACTTC.

This clone was detected once. The chain carries TRBV6-6 and TRBJ2-1; TRBD2 matches 11 bases. Per germline, CDR1 MNHNY and CDR2 SVGAGI (reference sequence). Trimming took 2 bases from V and 7 from J; bases not matched to a gene: 7. The CDR3 has 16 residues. In DNA, the CDR3 is TGTGCCAGCAGTTACGGTAGCGGGAGGGCCGGAAATGAGCAGTTCTTC. This gives the protein CASSYGSGRAGNEQFF.

CDR3 sequence: CSVTDTGELFF. The CDR3 coding sequence is TGCAGCGTCACAGACACCGGGGAGCTGTTTTTT. This chain joins TRBV29-1 and TRBJ2-2; no reliable D call. V lost 6 bases and J lost 3, with 5 bases in between. Germline V CDR1 and CDR2: SQVTM, ANQGSEA. This CDR3 is 11 amino acids long.

Sample share makes this clone medium-sized (0.01 to 0.1%). The J gene is TRBJ2-5, the V gene TRBV7-2; TRBD1 matches 9 bases. Losses at the gene ends were 5 bases for V and 3 bases for J; bases not matched to a gene: 7. Germline V lookup: CDR1 SGHTA, CDR2 FQGNSA. This CDR3 has 15 amino acids. In DNA, the CDR3 is TGTGCCAGCAGCCCCAAGACAGGGGGTAAAGAGACCCAGTACTTC. Its translation: CASSPKTGGKETQYF. Complete variable domain (other parts from reference TRBV7-2 and TRBJ2-5): GAGVSQSPSNKVTEKGKDVELRCDPISGHTALYWYRQSLGQGLEFLIYFQGNSAPDKSGLPSDRFSAERTGGSVSTLTIQRTQQEDSAVYLCASSPKTGGKETQYFGPGTRLLVL.

As DNA, the CDR3 is TGTGCCTGGAGTGGTGGGACTAGCGAGCCCTACGAGCAGTACTTC. Residues: CAWSGGTSEPYEQYF. The chain couples TRBV30 to TRBJ2-7; 10 nucleotides align to TRBD2. The junction had 5 bases not matched to a gene; V was cut back by 1 base and J by 2 bases. CDR1 is GTSNPN, CDR2 SVGIG, per germline (reference sequence). The CDR3 loop spans 15 amino acids.

This chain joins TRBV7-3 and TRBJ2-3; D uncertain. Germline lookup yields CDR1 SGHTA and CDR2 FQGTGA. The CDR3 consists of 14 residues. Trimming cost V 1 base and J 2 bases, with 7 bases left between them. Here the CDR3 DNA reads TGTGCCAGCAGCTTAATATCGAACACAGATACGCAGTATTTT. Translated, it gives CASSLISNTDTQYF.

This chain joins TRBV11-2 and TRBJ2-6, with D possibly matching TRBD1 (5 bases). V gave up 5 bases and J gave up 0 bases, with 11 bases separating them. Germline V gene sequence: CDR1 SGHAT, CDR2 FQNNGV. This CDR3 has 16 amino acids. CDR3 region: CASSADIHSGANVLTF. The CDR3 nucleotides are TGTGCCAGCAGCGCGGACATCCACTCTGGGGCCAACGTCCTGACTTTC.

The rearrangement uses TRBV6-6 and TRBJ2-3; maybe TRBD1 (6 bases). Between the trimmed V and J ends, which lost 2 bases and 4 bases, there was a span of 13 bases. This CDR3 has 15 amino acids. The germline gives CDR1 MNHNY, CDR2 SVGAGI (reference sequence). The CDR3 DNA sequence: TGTGCCAGCAGTTACGGGGCAGGGGACGCAGATACGCAGTATTTT. This gives the protein CASSYGAGDADTQYF.

The J gene is TRBJ2-7, the V gene TRBV4-1; 10 nucleotides line up with TRBD2. Per germline, CDR1 MGHRA and CDR2 YSYEKL. The CDR3 sequence is 15 residues long. After removal of 4 bases from V and 3 bases from J, the junction contained 6 bases not matched to a gene. CDR3: CASSPRLAGYYEQYF. Here the CDR3 DNA reads TGCGCCAGCAGCCCCAGACTAGCGGGCTACTACGAGCAGTACTTC.

This rearrangement joins TRBV7-2 to TRBJ2-3, with 14 positions matching TRBD2. Trimming removed 4 bases from V and 3 bases from J; junction bases left unmatched: 3. This CDR3 is 16 amino acids long. Germline-derived CDR1 and CDR2 are SGHTA and FQGNSA. DNA of the CDR3: TGTGCCAGCAGCTACCGACTAGCGGGAGGGACAGATACGCAGTATTTT. Its protein product is CASSYRLAGGTDTQYF.

The chain joins TRBV25-1 to TRBJ1-2; 10 nucleotides line up with TRBD1. The germline CDR1 and CDR2 sequences are MGHDK and SYGVNS. The CDR3 is 14 residues long. Trimming cost V 4 bases and J 3 bases; bases outside gene matches: 2. In DNA form, the CDR3 reads TGTGCCAGCAGTGGGGGACAGGGGCACTATGGCTACACCTTC. It encodes CASSGGQGHYGYTF.

The chain joins TRBV10-3 to TRBJ2-3, with D perhaps given as TRBD1 or TRBD2 (5 bases each). The ends were cut back, 4 bases at V and 6 bases at J, with 11 bases in the middle. Per the germline V gene, CDR1 is ENHRY and CDR2 is SYGVKD. CDR3 length: 13 residues. CDR3 loop: CAISGSWGDTQYF. Here the CDR3 DNA reads TGTGCCATCAGTGGGAGTTGGGGGGATACGCAGTATTTT.

The chain combines TRBV5-1 with TRBJ2-3; 14 bases are a match to TRBD2. Per the germline V gene, CDR1 is SGHRS and CDR2 is YFSETQ. The CDR3 totals 17 residues. The junction had 5 bases not matched to a gene; V was cut back by 2 bases and J by 3 bases. The CDR3 region is CASSFGLAGGGTDTQYF. The CDR3 coding sequence is TGCGCCAGCAGCTTTGGACTAGCGGGAGGAGGTACAGATACGCAGTATTTT.

This sequence joins TRBV6-1 and TRBJ2-5; 10 positions match TRBD1. Germline V gene lookup returns CDR1 MNHNS and CDR2 SASEGT. This CDR3 spans 17 amino acids. Trimming at V came to 8 bases and at J to 5 bases, leaving 17 bases not matched to a gene. The CDR3 coding sequence is TGTGCCAGCCGTGTCGGGACAGGGGTGCCTGGGAGGGAGACCCAGTACTTC. Translation: CASRVGTGVPGRETQYF.

The chain links TRBV28 to TRBJ1-2; unclear D gene. V was pared by 7 bases and J by 4 bases, with 10 bases between. Germline CDR1 is MDHEN and CDR2 is SYDVKM. The CDR3 has 12 residues. CDR3 in amino acids: CASNRSGYGYTF. CDR3 nucleotides: TGTGCCAGCAACCGTTCGGGCTATGGCTACACCTTC.

This clone was picked up one time. The chain uses TRBV6-4 and TRBJ2-3; 9 bases match TRBD2. The germline CDR1 and CDR2 sequences are MRHNA and SNTAGT. CDR3 length: 22 amino acids. V shed 1 base, J shed 0 bases, and the junction held 20 bases outside the gene matches. CDR3 sequence reads: CASSDWTPNGLATFHSTDTQYF. The CDR3 coding sequence is TGTGCCAGCAGTGACTGGACACCCAATGGACTAGCGACATTCCATAGCACAGATACGCAGTATTTT.

The CDR3 DNA sequence: TGTGCCAGCAGCATCGAGCGGGCGATCTCCTACAATGAGCAGTTCTTC. This translates into CASSIERAISYNEQFF. This sequence joins TRBV5-4 and TRBJ2-1; a possible D gene is TRBD2 (6 bases). The germline V and J ends were trimmed by 4 bases and 0 bases, with 14 bases remaining between them. Germline assignment: CDR1 SGHNT and CDR2 YYREEE (reference sequence). The CDR3 loop spans 16 amino acids.

CDR3 nucleotide sequence: TGTGCCAGCAGCAAAGTAGGGACAGGGGTGAGGTACGAGCAGTACTTC. It translates to CASSKVGTGVRYEQYF. This sequence joins TRBV21-1 and TRBJ2-7; TRBD1, the table's D call, lacks a check against the DNA. TRBV21-1 is listed as a pseudogene. The CDR3 length is 16 residues.

There are a few counts of this clone. The V gene is TRBV19, the J gene TRBJ2-7; weak D call: TRBD1 (5 bases). CDR1 LNHDA and CDR2 SQIVND come from the germline V gene (reference sequence). This CDR3 has 14 amino acids. Deletions cut 3 bases from V and 3 bases from J, with 12 bases between. The CDR3 sequence: CASSMSGIHYEQYF. The CDR3 coding sequence is TGTGCCAGTAGTATGTCAGGGATCCACTACGAGCAGTACTTC.

This clone has a handful of counts. V usage is TRBV13 and J usage is TRBJ1-2; D remains ambiguous. Germline CDR1 and CDR2: PRHDT and FYEKMQ (reference sequence). The CDR3 contains 12 residues. Deletions cut 5 bases from V and 4 bases from J, with 8 bases between. CDR3 coding DNA: TGTGCCAGCAGCAGCGACCGCTATGGCTACACCTTC. This sequence encodes CASSSDRYGYTF.

The chain recombines TRBV12-5 with TRBJ1-5; 10 bases match TRBD1. Germline assignment: CDR1 LGHNT and CDR2 FRNRAP. Losses at the gene ends were 6 bases for V and 8 bases for J; bases not matched to a gene: 4. This CDR3 contains 13 residues. Here the CDR3 DNA reads TGTGCTAGTGGCCTGGGACAGGGGAAGCCCCAGCATTTT. Amino acid sequence: CASGLGQGKPQHF.

This sequence joins TRBV29-1 and TRBJ2-7; perhaps D is TRBD1 or TRBD2 (5 bases each). Germline values: CDR1 SQVTM, CDR2 ANQGSEA. The CDR3 extends over 11 amino acids. V lost 4 bases to trimming and J lost 5 bases, with 9 bases between them. As DNA, the CDR3 is TGCAGCGTTGTGGGGGACCACGAGCAGTACTTC. Amino acid sequence: CSVVGDHEQYF.

This clone was seen only a few times. The rearrangement links TRBV10-2 to TRBJ2-7; perhaps TRBD2 as D (6 bases). V lost 3 bases and J 7 bases, leaving 16 bases between the germline ends. Germline-derived CDR1 and CDR2 are WSHSY and SAAADI. CDR3 length equals 14 residues. The CDR3 spells CASSEGGSIGEQYF. The CDR3 nucleotides are TGCGCCAGCAGTGAAGGAGGGTCGATAGGAGAGCAGTACTTC.

The V gene is TRBV11-2, the J gene TRBJ1-1; 7 nucleotides line up with TRBD1. The V and J ends lost 3 bases and 3 bases, in that order; junction bases with no gene match: 4. Germline lookup yields CDR1 SGHAT and CDR2 FQNNGV. The CDR3 spans 14 residues. CDR3 region: CASSLTGMDTEAFF. The CDR3 coding sequence is TGTGCCAGCAGCTTGACAGGGATGGACACTGAAGCTTTCTTT.

The table lists this clone with a count of one. J is TRBJ2-1 and V is TRBV5-1; 13 bases match TRBD2. In germline, CDR1 is SGHRS, CDR2 YFSETQ. The junction had 10 bases not matched to a gene; V was cut back by 4 bases and J by 9 bases. This CDR3 region has 16 residues. The CDR3 DNA sequence: TGCGCCAGCAGCGCAACAACTAGCGGGAGGGCTGCTGAGCAGTTCTTC. This encodes CASSATTSGRAAEQFF.

This chain links TRBV19 with TRBJ1-5, with TRBD1 identical over 7 bases. J was trimmed by 3 bases and V by 3 bases; bases with no gene match: 5. CDR1 and CDR2 from the germline V gene are LNHDA and SQIVND (reference sequence). The CDR3 consists of 15 residues. This CDR3 is CASSMLGGYNQPQHF. The CDR3 region has the DNA TGTGCCAGTAGTATGCTAGGGGGCTACAATCAGCCCCAGCATTTT.

This chain uses TRBV7-9 with TRBJ2-7; D is undetermined. V was trimmed by 2 bases and J by 1 base, leaving 3 bases between them. CDR1 and CDR2 from the germline V gene are SEHNR and FQNEAQ (reference sequence). The CDR3 sequence is 12 residues long. This chain's CDR3 is CASSLQSYEQYF. Here the CDR3 DNA reads TGTGCCAGCAGCTTACAGTCCTACGAGCAGTACTTC.

This clone was recorded a few times. This CDR3 reads CASSSPVRRVSKAFF. CDR3 nucleotide sequence: TGTGCCAGCAGCTCCCCAGTCCGGAGGGTTAGCAAAGCTTTCTTT. The chain links TRBV7-2 to TRBJ1-1; D call uncertain. Germline CDR1 and CDR2: SGHTA and FQGNSA. Deletions cut 4 bases from V and 9 bases from J, with 21 bases between. There are 15 residues in the CDR3.

The chain joins TRBV5-6 to TRBJ1-2, with 8 nucleotides matching TRBD1. Looked up from germline, CDR1 is SGHDT and CDR2 is YYEEEE. The CDR3 runs 16 residues. The V segment lost 0 bases and the J segment 6 bases; nucleotides outside the gene matches: 10. The CDR3 DNA follows: TGTGCCAGCAGCTTGGGCCCAACTGACAGGGGTAATGGCTACACCTTC. As protein: CASSLGPTDRGNGYTF. Looking up the rest from reference TRBV5-6 and TRBJ1-2 gives the full variable domain: DAGVTQSPTHLIKTRGQQVTLRCSPKSGHDTVSWYQQALGQGPQFIFQYYEEEERQRGNFPDRFSGHQFPNYSSELNVNALLLGDSALYLCASSLGPTDRGNGYTFGSGTRLTVV.